This T cell receptor (beta chain) originates from a study of cytotoxic CD8 clonotypes in ibrutinib-treated CLL (dated by TCRdb to about 2021). With regard to the full study: The cohort included some 14 treatment-naive and about a dozen relapsed/refractory patients; around 18 were IGHV unmutated. Response samples were obtained after a median of roughly eleven months of treatment, with a range of roughly 6 to 36 months. Of the 70 to 100 people in the trial, approximately 24 had longitudinal samples available. Every remission and progressive disease sample was obtained while ibrutinib was still being received by the patients. Cryopreserved peripheral blood mononuclear cells were collected at three points: before therapy, at response, and at either sustained remission or disease progression. Partial responses were observed in some 24 patients and complete responses in 2; after a median follow-up of 68 months, remission was maintained in 15 or so patients and progression was observed in approximately 12. An average of about 250,000 productive templates and tens of thousands of productive rearrangements was obtained per sample.

Overall results and qualifications from the work: Public clonotypes were rare and either shrank or stayed stable during treatment, and the rise in clonality at ibrutinib response reflected expansion of private clonotypes. Sampling times were not matched between patients in sustained remission and patients whose disease was progressing, and lymph node repertoires were not examined. Baseline clonality was found to be higher than that of age-matched healthy donors and was strongly correlated with circulating CD8+ T-cell counts. At ibrutinib response clonality went up, during sustained remission it held steady, and at progression it dropped back toward baseline.

The time point label, as the study defines it: progressive disease on ibrutinib. For TCR beta library preparation, approximately 1.9 micrograms of genomic DNA was extracted from cryopreserved PBMCs. High-throughput TCR beta sequencing was performed on longitudinal blood samples from CLL patients receiving ibrutinib monotherapy. The patients took part in an open-label, single-center phase 2 trial of ibrutinib monotherapy. A note on this clone: No cognate antigen has been identified for it. Within one base of it there is no much larger clone, and no base qualities were kept.

Measured from the cysteine to the phenylalanine, the CDR3 is 15 residues long. The DNA shown is the 45-base CDR3, in frame from base 1. The germline V gene supplies CDR1 SGHTA and CDR2 FQGNSA. Germline trimming: 3 bases from V, 2 bases from J; junction bases outside gene matches: 7. On a MiSeq, deep resolution sequencing aimed for a depth between 1 in 1 million and 1 in 200,000 T cells, with each clonotype covered approximately 10x on average. The immunoSEQ hsTCRB Kit was used to generate TCR beta libraries. Regarding the original processing steps: Data were analyzed with ImmunoSEQ Data Assistant and ImmunoSEQ Analyzer, with V, D and J genes assigned per IMGT definitions. Clonality, which ranges from 0 to 1, was calculated by subtracting the normalized Shannon entropy of productive rearrangement frequencies from one. Only overrepresented clonotypes making up at least 0.05% of each patient's repertoire were included in the public clonotype analysis. Roughly 13 age-matched healthy donor repertoires from immuneACCESS were used as controls for clonality. TCRdb mirrors the immuneACCESS table, restricted to in-frame sequences. Some clones are absent from its copies; in checked studies, under half trace to an unresolved V gene, and the reason for the others is unknown. V, J and clone size derive from that table, while D and trimming were established from the DNA sequence. The sample table lists fewer than 300,000 clones, approximately 76% of them with a count of one. The ten largest make up roughly 5% of the sample.

The material was PBMCs, obtained at disease progression, from a patient treated with ibrutinib. The TCR originated in a human donor with chronic lymphocytic leukemia. The sequence links TRBV7-2 to TRBJ2-7; 7 bases in the middle match TRBD1. The nucleotides are TGTGCCAGCAGCTTCGACAGGGACCCCACCTACGAGCAGTACTTC. It translates as CASSFDRDPTYEQYF.